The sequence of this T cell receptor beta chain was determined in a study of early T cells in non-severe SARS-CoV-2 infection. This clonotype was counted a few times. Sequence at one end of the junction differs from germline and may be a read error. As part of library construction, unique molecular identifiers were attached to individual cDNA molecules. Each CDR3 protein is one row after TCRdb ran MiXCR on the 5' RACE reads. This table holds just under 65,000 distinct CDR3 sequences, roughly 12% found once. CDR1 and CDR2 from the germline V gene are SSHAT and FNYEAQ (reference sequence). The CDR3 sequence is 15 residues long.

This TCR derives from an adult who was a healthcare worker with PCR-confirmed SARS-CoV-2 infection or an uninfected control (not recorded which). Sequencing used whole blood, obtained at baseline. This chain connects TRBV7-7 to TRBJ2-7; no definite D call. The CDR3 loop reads CASSPLAVPSHEQYF. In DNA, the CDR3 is TGTGCTAGCAGCCCCCTCGCGGTTCCCTCCCACGAGCAGTACTTC.